Below, one T cell receptor beta chain is given with its context. The data are from a study of blood T cell repertoires in COVID-19. The wider study: The samples span acute and convalescent COVID-19 from the United States, Italy and Spain. The cDNA or gDNA used as material had been derived from T cells, B-cell-depleted T cells, or PBMCs.

CDR1 KGHDR and CDR2 SFDVKD come from the germline V gene. With 2 bases removed from V and 2 bases from J, the gap between germline ends came to 14 bases. The CDR3 extends over 16 amino acids. The assay was immunoSEQ multiplex PCR, and TCRdb's table has in-frame clones only and misses some. The sample contains 200,000 to 300,000 clones, roughly 90% of which appear only once. Sequencing was done on a sample of peripheral blood. V and J are TRBV24-1 and TRBJ1-2; weak D call: TRBD1 (5 bases). This sequence was found in a man aged 55 to 70 who had recovered from COVID-19. DNA for the CDR3: TGTGCCACCAGTGATTCTCCCTGGCAGGGAAACTATGGCTACACCTTC. Amino acid sequence: CATSDSPWQGNYGYTF.